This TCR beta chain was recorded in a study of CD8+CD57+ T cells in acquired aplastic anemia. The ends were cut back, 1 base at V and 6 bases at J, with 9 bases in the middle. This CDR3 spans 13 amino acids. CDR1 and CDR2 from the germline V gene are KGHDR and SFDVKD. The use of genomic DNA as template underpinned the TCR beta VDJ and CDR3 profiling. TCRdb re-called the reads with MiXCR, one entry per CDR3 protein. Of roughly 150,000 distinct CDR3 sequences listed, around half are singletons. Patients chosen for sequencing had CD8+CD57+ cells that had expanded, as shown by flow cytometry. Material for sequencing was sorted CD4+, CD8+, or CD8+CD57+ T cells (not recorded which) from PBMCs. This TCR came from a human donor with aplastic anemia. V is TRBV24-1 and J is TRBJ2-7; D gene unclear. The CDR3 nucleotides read TGTGCCACCAGTGATTTCGGGCGAGGCGAGCAGTACTTC. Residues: CATSDFGRGEQYF.